The sequence of this T cell receptor (beta chain) was determined in a study of T cell responses to AZD1222 COVID-19 vaccine. Study context: Investigators merged groups given second doses at roughly 4 or roughly 12 weeks. General study points: Nearly half of spike-specific TCRs reportedly go after variant regions that carry no mutations. Repertoires were collected only later (after the peak T cell response had occurred). Baseline seropositivity occurred in only 5 or 6 AZD1222 recipients.

V was trimmed by 3 bases and J by 7 bases, leaving 10 bases between them. Germline CDR1 reads MNHEY; CDR2 reads SMNVEV (reference sequence). This CDR3 comprises 13 residues. A word on this clone: Its matching antigen is unknown.

The protocol was immunoSEQ multiplex PCR, while the TCRdb copy is restricted to in-frame clones and leaves out a portion. The sample records 150,000 or so clones, 80% to 95% being singletons. The clonotype originates from an adult in good health. The rearrangement uses TRBV27 and TRBJ2-1; weak D call: TRBD2 (6 bases). Specimen: peripheral blood, collected on day 0 of AZD1222 vaccination. CDR3 in DNA: TGTGCCAGCAGTTTCCCGGCGGGGAATGAGCAGTTCTTC. Residues: CASSFPAGNEQFF.